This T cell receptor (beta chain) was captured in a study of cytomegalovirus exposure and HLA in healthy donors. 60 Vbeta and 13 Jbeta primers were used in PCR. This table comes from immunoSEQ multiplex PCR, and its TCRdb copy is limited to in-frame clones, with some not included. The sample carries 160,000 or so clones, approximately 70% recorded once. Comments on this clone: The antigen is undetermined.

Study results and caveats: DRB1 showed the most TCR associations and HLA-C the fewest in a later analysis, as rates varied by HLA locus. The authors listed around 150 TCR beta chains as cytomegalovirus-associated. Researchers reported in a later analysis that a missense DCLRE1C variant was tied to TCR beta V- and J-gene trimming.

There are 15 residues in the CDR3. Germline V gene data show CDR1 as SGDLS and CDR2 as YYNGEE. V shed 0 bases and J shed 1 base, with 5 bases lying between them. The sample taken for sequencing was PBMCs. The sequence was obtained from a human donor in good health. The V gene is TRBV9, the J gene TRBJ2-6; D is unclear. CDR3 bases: TGTGCCAGCAGCGTAGGAGGTTCTGGGGCCAACGTCCTGACTTTC. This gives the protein CASSVGGSGANVLTF.